Sequencing of this T cell receptor (beta chain) was carried out in a study of blood T cells in healthy people across ages. To note about this clonotype: Its antigen remains unidentified.

Findings and caveats of the study: Per million T cells, TCR beta diversity dropped roughly linearly as age increased.

Healthy Caucasians from Russia aged about 6 to 100 served as donors. The CDR3 loop spans 15 amino acids. Trimming removed 4 bases from V and 4 bases from J, with 16 bases in between. Per the germline V gene, CDR1 is MNHEY and CDR2 is SMNVEV (reference sequence). A second PCR of about 6 to 12 cycles used a sample-barcoded 5' primer and a J-beta primer mix. TCRdb reanalysed the 5' RACE reads using MiXCR and keeps one entry per CDR3 protein. The table lists approximately 490,000 distinct CDR3 sequences, 24% of them singletons. These data are also associated with another study on T cells of mothers and their children. As that study records: The study recruited a few healthy Caucasian mothers and their six children as donors.

This chain links TRBV27 with TRBJ1-2; the D gene is possibly TRBD1 (6 bases). The sequenced sample consisted of blood. This TCR was sampled from a boy aged 5-17 years in good health. CDR3: CASSWGAGWGYGYTF. CDR3 DNA: TGTGCCAGCAGTTGGGGGGCAGGGTGGGGCTATGGCTACACCTTC.